This TCR beta chain was obtained from a study of PD-1 blockade in mismatch repair-deficient tumors. Study-wide context: Enrolled about 2012-2016, patients had progressing, pretreated mismatch repair-deficient cancers of approximately 13 types.

Concerning this clone: The antigen is undetermined.

This CDR3 comprises 16 residues. In germline, CDR1 is SGHNT, CDR2 YYREEE (reference sequence). With 0 bases clipped from V and 3 bases from J, the junction kept 5 bases outside the gene matches. Repertoires were generated with immunoSEQ multiplex PCR, while TCRdb's copy carries only in-frame clones and drops some. The data contain 100,000 to 150,000 clones, around 87% of them singletons. Study results and limitations: Tumor-resident clones, often absent from pretreatment blood, expanded after pembrolizumab and then contracted.

This chain links TRBV5-4 with TRBJ1-5, with TRBD1 matching over 8 bases. The receptor's source is an adult with mismatch repair-deficient cancer. The material sequenced was peripheral blood, taken 44 weeks after starting pembrolizumab. The CDR3 loop is CASSLVPTGDNQPQHF. The CDR3 nucleotides are TGTGCCAGCAGCTTGGTGCCGACAGGGGACAATCAGCCCCAGCATTTT.